These 10 T cell receptor beta chains originate from one sample sequenced in a study of low-dose radiotherapy and immunotherapy resistance in tumors. First-strand cDNA used TRAV- and TRBV-specific primers, covering alpha and beta chains. Amplification, which lasted 20 PCR cycles, used a constant-region primer and V-primer adapter to amplify TCRs. TCRdb analysed the reads with MiXCR anew, one entry per CDR3 protein. The data hold 55,000 to 70,000 distinct CDR3 sequences, with around 25% observed a single time. Specified time point: before trial treatment. Sequenced material: PBMCs, taken before treatment. The receptors originated from a male donor with prostate cancer.

Of note for this clonotype: Since a far larger clone is one base different, this is likely a read error. V gene TRBV11-3 combines with J gene TRBJ2-1; D unresolved. V was pared by 3 bases and J by 10 bases, with 13 bases between. This CDR3 has 13 amino acids. The V gene's germline CDR1 is SGHNT and CDR2 YENEEA. CDR3 sequence: CASSFGVTNEQFF. The CDR3, as DNA: TGTGCCAGCAGCTTTGGGGTCACCAACGAGCAGTTCTTC.

This clonotype appeared many times. V gene TRBV6-1 combines with J gene TRBJ2-7; D is possibly TRBD1 or TRBD2 (5 bases each). This CDR3 comprises 13 residues. The V and J ends lost 5 bases and 9 bases respectively, with 17 bases between them. Per germline, CDR1 MNHNS and CDR2 SASEGT. The DNA of the CDR3 is TGTGCCAGCAGTTACCAGGGACCCGGCGGGCAGTACTTC. Residues: CASSYQGPGGQYF.

The gene calls are TRBV13 and TRBJ2-3; D is unclear. The V end lost 6 bases, the J end lost 4 bases, and 11 bases lay between the germline ends. CDR1 is PRHDT, CDR2 FYEKMQ, per germline (reference sequence). The CDR3 loop spans 13 amino acids. CDR3 bases: TGTGCCAGCAGTGTTGCGACCGCAGATACGCAGTATTTT. Its protein is CASSVATADTQYF.

Ten or more counts support this clonotype. V usage is TRBV20-1 and J usage is TRBJ2-5, with unresolved D. V was pared by 3 bases and J by 2 bases, with 10 bases between. Germline V CDR1 and CDR2: DFQATT, SNEGSKA (reference sequence). The CDR3 covers 13 residues. CDR3 sequence: CSARIVGQETQYF. In DNA, the CDR3 is TGCAGTGCTAGGATTGTGGGACAAGAGACCCAGTACTTC.

Ten or more counts support this clonotype. The chain is built from TRBV5-1 and TRBJ1-1; 7 nucleotides match TRBD1. The CDR3 spans 15 residues. Losses at the gene ends were 0 bases for V and 1 base for J; bases not matched to a gene: 3. In germline, CDR1 is SGHRS, CDR2 YFSETQ. CDR3 in DNA: TGCGCCAGCAGCTTGGACAGGGGCGGGAACACTGAAGCTTTCTTT. Translation: CASSLDRGGNTEAFF.

CDR3: CASSQTGGIRETQYF. The CDR3 bases are TGTGCCAGCAGCCAAACCGGGGGCATCAGAGAGACCCAGTACTTC. The rearrangement uses TRBV3-1 and TRBJ2-5; D possibly matches TRBD1 or TRBD2 (6 bases each). CDR1 LGHDT and CDR2 YNNKEL come from the germline V gene (reference sequence). V shed 2 bases and J shed 4 bases, with 14 bases lying between them. The CDR3 sequence is 15 residues long.

This clonotype was counted at least ten times. J is TRBJ2-6 and V is TRBV7-9; no clear D. The ends were cut back, 0 bases at V and 2 bases at J, with 5 bases in the middle. The CDR3 loop spans 15 amino acids. Germline V gives CDR1 SEHNR, CDR2 FQNEAQ (reference sequence). The CDR3 spells CASSLAGTGANVLTF. CDR3 sequence (DNA): TGTGCCAGCAGCTTAGCGGGGACTGGGGCCAACGTCCTGACTTTC.

J is TRBJ2-2 and V is TRBV2, with TRBD1 matching over 11 bases. The CDR3 totals 15 residues. Losses at the gene ends were 7 bases for V and 7 bases for J; bases not matched to a gene: 8. The germline gives CDR1 SNHLY, CDR2 FYNNEI. CDR3 sequence reads: CASTKGTGGVGELFF. In nucleotides, the CDR3 is TGTGCCAGCACCAAGGGGACAGGGGGTGTCGGGGAGCTGTTTTTT.

The rearrangement links TRBV5-1 to TRBJ1-1, with TRBD1 matching 7 bases. Looked up from germline, CDR1 is SGHRS and CDR2 is YFSETQ. The CDR3 loop spans 15 amino acids. J was trimmed by 1 base and V by 2 bases; bases with no gene match: 5. CDR3 region: CASSLRGQTNTEAFF. CDR3 DNA sequence: TGCGCCAGCAGCTTACGGGGACAGACGAACACTGAAGCTTTCTTT.

This clonotype showed up many times. The J gene is TRBJ1-2, the V gene TRBV7-9; D call uncertain. Germline V CDR1 and CDR2: SEHNR, FQNEAQ (reference sequence). Trimming took 3 bases from V and 8 from J, leaving 13 bases between them. CDR3 length: 13 residues. The chain's CDR3 is CASSFGENGGYTF. The CDR3 DNA is TGTGCCAGCAGCTTCGGGGAGAACGGGGGCTACACCTTC.